This T cell receptor beta chain emerged from a study of shared clonotypes between healthy human individuals. Regarding the study as a whole: Some naive CD4 clonotypes, around 5%, turned up in common across several donors.

Worth noting for this clone: The target antigen is unknown. The identical CDR3 is also encoded by other nucleotide sequences in the sample.

TCRdb keeps only in-frame clones here, not all; method: immunoSEQ multiplex PCR. The sample lists roughly 2.4 million clones; under 97% were seen once. CDR3 length: 12 amino acids. Germline lookup yields CDR1 SGHNT and CDR2 YYREEE (reference sequence). The V gene lost 0 bases and the J gene lost 4 bases, with 5 bases spanning the gap. Sequenced input: naive CD4+ T cells sorted from blood. As for subset: CD45RA+ positively selected. This sequence was found in a man between 18 and 35 years old in good health. The V gene is TRBV5-4, the J gene TRBJ2-7; no clear D. For the CDR3, the DNA is TGTGCCAGCAGCTTGGAGGGATACGAGCAGTACTTC. Protein product: CASSLEGYEQYF. Full variable domain (outside the CDR3, taken from reference TRBV5-4 and TRBJ2-7): ETGVTQSPTHLIKTRGQQVTLRCSSQSGHNTVSWYQQALGQGPQFIFQYYREEENGRGNFPPRFSGLQFPNYSSELNVNALELDDSALYLCASSLEGYEQYFGPGTRLTVT.